This T cell receptor beta chain derives from a study of T cell responses to AZD1222 COVID-19 vaccine. With regard to this clone: Its antigen remains unknown.

Notes on the study in general: Only a handful of AZD1222 recipients were seropositive at baseline. White British people made up most donors, females outnumbered males, and clonal diversity was possibly underestimated.

Measured with immunoSEQ multiplex PCR; TCRdb has only the in-frame clones, and not every one. The table has about 120,000 clones, 88% seen once. V lost 4 bases and J lost 2, with 9 bases in between. The CDR3 spans 15 residues. The germline V gene encodes CDR1 LNHDA and CDR2 SQIVND (reference sequence). The receptor was derived from an adult in good health. Sequencing was performed on peripheral blood, taken on day 0 of AZD1222 vaccination. V gene TRBV19 combines with J gene TRBJ2-6; the D gene is possibly TRBD1 (6 bases). In DNA, the CDR3 is TGTGCCAGTAGTACGACAGGCGCTGGGGCCAACGTCCTGACTTTC. This translates into CASSTTGAGANVLTF.